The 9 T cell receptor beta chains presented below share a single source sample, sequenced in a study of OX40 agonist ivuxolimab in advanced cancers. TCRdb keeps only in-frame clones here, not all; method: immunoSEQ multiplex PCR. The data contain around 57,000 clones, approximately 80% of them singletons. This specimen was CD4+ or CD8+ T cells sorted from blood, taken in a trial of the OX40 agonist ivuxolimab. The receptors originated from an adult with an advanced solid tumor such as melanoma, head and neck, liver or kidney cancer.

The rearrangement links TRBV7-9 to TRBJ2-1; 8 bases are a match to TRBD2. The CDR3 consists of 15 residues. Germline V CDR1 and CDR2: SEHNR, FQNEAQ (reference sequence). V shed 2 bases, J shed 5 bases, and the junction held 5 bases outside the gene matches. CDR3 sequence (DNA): TGTGCCAGCAGCTTAAGGACGGGGGGGAACAATGAGCAGTTCTTC. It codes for CASSLRTGGNNEQFF.

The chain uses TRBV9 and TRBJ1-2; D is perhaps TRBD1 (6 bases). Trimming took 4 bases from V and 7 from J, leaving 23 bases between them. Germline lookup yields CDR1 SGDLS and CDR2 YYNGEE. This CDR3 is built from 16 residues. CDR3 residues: CASSPRGAGAVGGYTF. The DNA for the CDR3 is TGTGCCAGCAGCCCCCGAGGGGCGGGGGCCGTGGGTGGCTACACCTTC.

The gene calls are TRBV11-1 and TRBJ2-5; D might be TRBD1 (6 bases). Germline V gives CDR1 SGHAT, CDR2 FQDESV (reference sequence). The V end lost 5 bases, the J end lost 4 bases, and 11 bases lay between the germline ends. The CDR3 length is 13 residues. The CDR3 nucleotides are TGTGCCAGCAGCCCAGGGGCTGTAGAGACCCAGTACTTC. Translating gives CASSPGAVETQYF.

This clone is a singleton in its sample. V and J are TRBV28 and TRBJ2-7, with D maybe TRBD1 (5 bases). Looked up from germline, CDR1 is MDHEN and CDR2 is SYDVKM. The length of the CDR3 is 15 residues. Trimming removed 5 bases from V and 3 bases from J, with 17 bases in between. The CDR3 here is CASSPLLGQDYEQYF. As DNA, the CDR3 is TGTGCCAGCAGTCCCCTCCTGGGGCAGGACTACGAGCAGTACTTC.

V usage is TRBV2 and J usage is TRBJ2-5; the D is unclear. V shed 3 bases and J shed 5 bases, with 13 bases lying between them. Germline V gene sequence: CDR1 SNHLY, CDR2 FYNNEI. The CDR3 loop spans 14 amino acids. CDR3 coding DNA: TGTGCCAGCAGTGATCGGTCCCCCGTGGAGACCCAGTACTTC. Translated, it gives CASSDRSPVETQYF. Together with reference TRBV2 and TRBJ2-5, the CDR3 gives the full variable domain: EPEVTQTPSHQVTQMGQEVILRCVPISNHLYFYWYRQILGQKVEFLVSFYNNEISEKSEIFDDQFSVERPDGSNFTLKIRSTKLEDSAMYFCASSDRSPVETQYFGPGTRLLVL.

CDR3 region: CASKGSGQYNSPLHF. The CDR3 bases are TGTGCCAGTAAAGGGTCGGGACAGTATAATTCACCCCTCCACTTT. The chain has TRBV19 and TRBJ1-6, with TRBD1 matching over 7 bases. The CDR3 has 15 residues. Trimming removed 7 bases from V and 4 bases from J; junction bases left unmatched: 7. CDR1 LNHDA and CDR2 SQIVND come from the germline V gene (reference sequence).

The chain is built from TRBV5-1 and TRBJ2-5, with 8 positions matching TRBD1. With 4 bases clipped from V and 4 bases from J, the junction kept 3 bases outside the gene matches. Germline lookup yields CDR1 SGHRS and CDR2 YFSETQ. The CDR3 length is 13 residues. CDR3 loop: CASSPDRAETQYF. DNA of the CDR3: TGCGCCAGCAGCCCGGACAGGGCAGAGACCCAGTACTTC.

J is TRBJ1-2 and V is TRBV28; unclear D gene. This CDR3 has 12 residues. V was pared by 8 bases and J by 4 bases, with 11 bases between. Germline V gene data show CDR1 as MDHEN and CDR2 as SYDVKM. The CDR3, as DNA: TGTGCCAGCGCTCCTGAATCCTATGGCTACACCTTC. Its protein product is CASAPESYGYTF.

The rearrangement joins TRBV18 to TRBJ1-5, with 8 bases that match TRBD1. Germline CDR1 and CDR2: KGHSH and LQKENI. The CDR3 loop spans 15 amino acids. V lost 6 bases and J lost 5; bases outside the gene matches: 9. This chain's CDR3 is CASSPDRGRDQPQHF. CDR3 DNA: TGTGCCAGCTCCCCCGACAGGGGACGGGATCAGCCCCAGCATTTT. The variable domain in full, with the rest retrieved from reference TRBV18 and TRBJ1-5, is NAGVMQNPRHLVRRRGQEARLRCSPMKGHSHVYWYRQLPEEGLKFMVYLQKENIIDESGMPKERFSAEFPKEGPSILRIQQVVRGDSAAYFCASSPDRGRDQPQHFGDGTRLSIL.